This T cell receptor (beta chain) was identified during a study of early T cells in non-severe SARS-CoV-2 infection. General study points: Lookups in VDJdb leaned toward anti-spike CD8 responses and missed private and CD4 specificities.

Note on this clonotype: The antigen is not known.

In TCRdb, the 5' RACE reads were re-called with MiXCR into one record per CDR3 protein. The data contain some 64,000 distinct CDR3 sequences, under 15% of them singletons. The CDR3 has 12 amino acids. Germline V gives CDR1 SQVTM, CDR2 ANQGSEA. Trimming took 0 bases from V and 7 from J; bases not matched to a gene: 3. Sequenced input: whole blood. The origin of this receptor is an adult who was a healthcare worker with PCR-confirmed SARS-CoV-2 infection or an uninfected control (not recorded which). The rearrangement uses TRBV29-1 and TRBJ2-7; 7 bases line up with TRBD2. The CDR3 region is CSVEEPGGEQYF. The CDR3 DNA reads as TGCAGCGTTGAAGAGCCGGGGGGAGAGCAGTACTTC.